This T cell receptor beta chain derives from a study of blood T cell repertoires in COVID-19. At the level of the study: Sources were T cells, B-cell-depleted T cells, or PBMCs; the material itself was cDNA or gDNA.

Germline CDR1 reads MNHEY; CDR2 reads SVGAGI. The CDR3 covers 13 residues. The V segment lost 7 bases and the J segment 8 bases; nucleotides outside the gene matches: 7. Original processing methods: Estimated nucleated cell counts came from reference gene primer amplification. The data were produced by immunoSEQ multiplex PCR, yet TCRdb's version contains in-frame clones alone and is incomplete. That table gives V, J and clone size, and the DNA gave D and trimming. Among almost 300,000 clones listed, approximately 86% were seen once. The sample was peripheral blood. The receptor comes from a man aged 65-85 years with acute or convalescent COVID-19. This chain uses TRBV6-5 with TRBJ1-2; TRBD1 aligns across 10 bases. CDR3 amino acids: CASTEGQGRGYTF. The CDR3 DNA reads as TGTGCCAGCACCGAGGGACAGGGGAGAGGCTACACCTTC.